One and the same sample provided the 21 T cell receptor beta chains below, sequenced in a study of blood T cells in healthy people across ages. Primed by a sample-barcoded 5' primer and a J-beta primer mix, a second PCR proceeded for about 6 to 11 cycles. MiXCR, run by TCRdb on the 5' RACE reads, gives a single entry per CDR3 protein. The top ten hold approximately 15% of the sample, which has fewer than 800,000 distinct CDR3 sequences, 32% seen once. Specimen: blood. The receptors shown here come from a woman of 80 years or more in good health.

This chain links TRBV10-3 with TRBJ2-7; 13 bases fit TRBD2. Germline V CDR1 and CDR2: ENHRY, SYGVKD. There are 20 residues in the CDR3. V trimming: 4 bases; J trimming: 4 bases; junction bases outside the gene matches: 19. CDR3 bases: TGTGCCATCAGTGCCAGCCGGGGACTAGCGGGAAAACTTGCGACGTACGAGCAGTACTTC. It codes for CAISASRGLAGKLATYEQYF.

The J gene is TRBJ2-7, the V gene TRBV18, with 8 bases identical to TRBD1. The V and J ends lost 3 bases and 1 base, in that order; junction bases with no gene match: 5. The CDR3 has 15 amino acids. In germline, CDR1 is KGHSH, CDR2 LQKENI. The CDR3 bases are TGTGCCAGCTCACCTGACAGGGGTACTTCCTACGAGCAGTACTTC. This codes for CASSPDRGTSYEQYF.

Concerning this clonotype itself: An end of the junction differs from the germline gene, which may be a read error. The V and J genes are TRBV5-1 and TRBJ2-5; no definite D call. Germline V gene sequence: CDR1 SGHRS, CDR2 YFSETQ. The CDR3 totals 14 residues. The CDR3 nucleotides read TGCGCCAACAGCCTCCGCACCAACCAAGAGACCCAGTACTTC. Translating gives CANSLRTNQETQYF.

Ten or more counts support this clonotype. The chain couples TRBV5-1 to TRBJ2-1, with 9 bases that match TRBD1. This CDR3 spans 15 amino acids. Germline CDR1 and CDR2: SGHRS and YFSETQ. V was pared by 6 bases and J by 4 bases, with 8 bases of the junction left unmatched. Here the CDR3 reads CASTRPGQGYNEQFF. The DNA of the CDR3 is TGCGCCAGCACTCGGCCGGGACAGGGTTACAATGAGCAGTTCTTC.

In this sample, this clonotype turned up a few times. CDR3 sequence reads: CASRRQGATFF. CDR3 bases: TGTGCCAGCAGACGACAGGGGGCGACTTTCTTT. This sequence joins TRBV12-3 or TRBV12-4 and TRBJ1-1; TRBD1 matches 10 bases. This CDR3 comprises 11 residues. V shed 6 bases and J 12 bases; nucleotides not matched to a gene: 4.

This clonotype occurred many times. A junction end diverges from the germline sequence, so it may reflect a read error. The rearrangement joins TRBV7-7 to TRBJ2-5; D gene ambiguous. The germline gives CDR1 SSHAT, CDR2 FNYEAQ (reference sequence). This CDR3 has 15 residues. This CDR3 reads CASSLSGRVEETQYF. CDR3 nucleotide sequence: TGTGCTAGCAGCTTATCGGGCAGAGTCGAAGAGACCCAGTACTTC.

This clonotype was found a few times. The CDR3 region has the DNA TGTGCCACCAGCAGAGATAAAGGGGCTGGAAACACCATATATTTT. Translation: CATSRDKGAGNTIYF. V usage is TRBV15 and J usage is TRBJ1-3; D might be TRBD1 (5 bases). Trimming left V 0 bases short and J 2 bases short, with 8 bases between. Germline CDR1 and CDR2: LNHNV and YYDKDF (reference sequence). The CDR3 sequence is 15 residues long.

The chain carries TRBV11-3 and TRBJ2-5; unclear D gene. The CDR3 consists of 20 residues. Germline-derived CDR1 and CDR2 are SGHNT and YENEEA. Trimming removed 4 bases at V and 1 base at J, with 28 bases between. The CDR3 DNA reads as TGTGCCAGCAGCTCCACCTTCATAATTCGGGCAGGCCGACCCCAAGAGACCCAGTACTTC. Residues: CASSSTFIIRAGRPQETQYF.

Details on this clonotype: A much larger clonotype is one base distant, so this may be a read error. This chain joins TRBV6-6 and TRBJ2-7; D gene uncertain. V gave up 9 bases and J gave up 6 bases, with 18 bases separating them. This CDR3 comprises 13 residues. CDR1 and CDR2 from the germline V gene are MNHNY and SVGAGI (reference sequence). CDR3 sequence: CASNDQATCEQYF. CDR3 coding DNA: TGTGCCAGTAATGACCAGGCGACCTGCGAGCAGTACTTC.

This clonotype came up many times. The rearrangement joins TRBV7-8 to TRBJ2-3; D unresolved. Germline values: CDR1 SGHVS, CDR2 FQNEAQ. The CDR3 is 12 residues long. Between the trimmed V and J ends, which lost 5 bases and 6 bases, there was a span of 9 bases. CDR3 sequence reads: CASSPPKDTQYF. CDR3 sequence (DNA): TGTGCCAGCAGCCCGCCGAAGGATACGCAGTATTTT.

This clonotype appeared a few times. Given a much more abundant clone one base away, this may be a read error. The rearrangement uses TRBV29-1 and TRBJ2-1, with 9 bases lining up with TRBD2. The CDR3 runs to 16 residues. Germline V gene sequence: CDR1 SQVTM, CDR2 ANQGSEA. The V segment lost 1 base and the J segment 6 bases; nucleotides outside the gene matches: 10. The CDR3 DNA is TGCAGCGTTGAAGGCACTGGGAGCGGGGGGATCAATGAGCAGTTCTTC. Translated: CSVEGTGSGGINEQFF.

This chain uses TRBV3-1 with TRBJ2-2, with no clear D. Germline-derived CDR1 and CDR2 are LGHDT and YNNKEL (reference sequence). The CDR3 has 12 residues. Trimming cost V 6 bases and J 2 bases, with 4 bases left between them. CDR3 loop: CASSRNTGELFF. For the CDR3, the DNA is TGTGCCAGCAGTCGTAACACCGGGGAGCTGTTTTTT.

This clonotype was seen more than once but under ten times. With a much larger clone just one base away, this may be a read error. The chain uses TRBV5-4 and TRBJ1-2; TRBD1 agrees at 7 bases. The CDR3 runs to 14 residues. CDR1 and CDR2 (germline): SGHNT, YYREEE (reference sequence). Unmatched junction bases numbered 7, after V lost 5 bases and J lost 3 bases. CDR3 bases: TGTGCCAGCAGGTGGGGACAGAAGGACTATGGCTACACCTTC. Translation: CASRWGQKDYGYTF.

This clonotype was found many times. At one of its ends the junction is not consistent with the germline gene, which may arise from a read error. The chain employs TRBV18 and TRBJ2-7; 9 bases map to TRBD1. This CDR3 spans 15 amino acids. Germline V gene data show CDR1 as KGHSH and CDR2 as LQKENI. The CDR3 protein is CASSPGTGFSYEQYF. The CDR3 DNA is TGCGCCAGCAGCCCCGGGACAGGGTTCAGCTACGAGCAGTACTTC.

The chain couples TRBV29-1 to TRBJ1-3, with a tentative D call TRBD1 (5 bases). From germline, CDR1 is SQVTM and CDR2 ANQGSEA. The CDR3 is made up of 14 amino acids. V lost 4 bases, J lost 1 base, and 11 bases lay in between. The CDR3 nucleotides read TGCAGCGTTGTAGGGGCCCGGTCTGGAAACACCATATATTTT. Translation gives CSVVGARSGNTIYF.

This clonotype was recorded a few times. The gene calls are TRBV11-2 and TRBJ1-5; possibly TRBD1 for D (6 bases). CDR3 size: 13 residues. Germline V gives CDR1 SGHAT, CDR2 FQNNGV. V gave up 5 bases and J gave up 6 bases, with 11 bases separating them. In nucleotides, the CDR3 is TGTGCCAGCAGCCAAACGGACAGTCAGCCCCAGCATTTT. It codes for CASSQTDSQPQHF. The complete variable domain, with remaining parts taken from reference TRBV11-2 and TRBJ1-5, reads EAGVAQSPRYKIIEKRQSVAFWCNPISGHATLYWYQQILGQGPKLLIQFQNNGVVDDSQLPKDRFSAERLKGVDSTLKIQPAKLEDSAVYLCASSQTDSQPQHFGDGTRLSIL.

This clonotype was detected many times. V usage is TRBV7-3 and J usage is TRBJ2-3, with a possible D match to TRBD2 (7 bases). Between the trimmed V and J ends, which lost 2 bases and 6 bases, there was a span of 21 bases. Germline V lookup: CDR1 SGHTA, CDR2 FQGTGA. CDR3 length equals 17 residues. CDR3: CASSLDTGMGGRDTQYF. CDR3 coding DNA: TGTGCCAGCAGCTTAGACACGGGAATGGGGGGGCGCGATACGCAGTATTTT. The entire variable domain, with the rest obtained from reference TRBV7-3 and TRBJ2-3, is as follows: GAGVSQTPSNKVTEKGKYVELRCDPISGHTALYWYRQSLGQGPEFLIYFQGTGAADDSGLPNDRFFAVRPEGSVSTLKIQRTERGDSAVYLCASSLDTGMGGRDTQYFGPGTRLTVL.

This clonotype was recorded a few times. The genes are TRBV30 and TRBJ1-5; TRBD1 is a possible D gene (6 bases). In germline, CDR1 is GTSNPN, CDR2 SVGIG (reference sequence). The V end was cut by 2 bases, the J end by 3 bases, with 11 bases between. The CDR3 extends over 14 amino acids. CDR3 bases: TGTGCCTGGAGTTTTGGGGGGCTCAATCAGCCCCAGCATTTT. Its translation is CAWSFGGLNQPQHF.

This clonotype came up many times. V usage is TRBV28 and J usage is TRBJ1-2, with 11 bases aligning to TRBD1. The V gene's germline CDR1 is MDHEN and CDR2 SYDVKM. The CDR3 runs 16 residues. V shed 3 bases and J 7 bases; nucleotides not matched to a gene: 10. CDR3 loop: CASSFIGQGAYSGYTF. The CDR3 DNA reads TGTGCCAGCAGTTTTATAGGACAGGGGGCTTACTCTGGCTACACCTTC.

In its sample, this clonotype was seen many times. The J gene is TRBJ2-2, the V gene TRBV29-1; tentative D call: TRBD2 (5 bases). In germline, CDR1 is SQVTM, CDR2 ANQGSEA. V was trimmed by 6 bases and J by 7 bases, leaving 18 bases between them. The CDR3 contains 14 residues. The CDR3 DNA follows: TGCAGCGTCTCGGCGGGCCCAACAAACGGGGAGCTGTTTTTT. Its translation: CSVSAGPTNGELFF.

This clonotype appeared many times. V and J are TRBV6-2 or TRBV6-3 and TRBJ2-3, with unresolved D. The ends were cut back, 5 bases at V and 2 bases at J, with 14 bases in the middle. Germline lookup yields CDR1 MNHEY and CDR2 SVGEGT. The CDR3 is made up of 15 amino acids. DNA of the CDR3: TGTGCCAGCAGTGCGGACGTAGGGTACACAGATACGCAGTATTTT. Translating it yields CASSADVGYTDTQYF.